The present T cell receptor beta chain was sequenced within a study of T-cell memory formation after mild COVID-19 (dated by TCRdb to about 2021). Background on the whole study: Most TCR sequence clusters were specific to one of the two donors. In two donors, T-cell clones that expanded and contracted after mild COVID-19 were followed by sequencing TCRalpha and TCRbeta repertoires longitudinally. The cohort was made up of two young adult volunteers, one female and one male, who were previously healthy.

This clonotype showed up just a few times. There is no known antigen for this receptor. No much larger clone is present one base from it, and per-base qualities are unavailable. Ficoll-Paque density gradient centrifugation was the method used to isolate PBMCs. Its CDR3 holds 13 amino acids, cysteine through phenylalanine. Only CDR3 DNA remains: 39 bases, in frame from the first base. Taken from the germline V gene, the CDR1 and CDR2 loops are KGHSH and LQKENI. V has 3 bases trimmed and J has 7 bases trimmed; junction bases matching no gene number 5. Reads for this sample came from an Illumina NovaSeq 6000. TCRalpha and TCRbeta cDNA libraries were built by 5'RACE with constant-segment primers, adding sample barcodes and unique molecular identifiers. RNA was extracted from every sample with Trizol reagent. Library amplification was performed in two PCR steps, and a second sample barcode and Illumina TruSeq adapters were introduced in the second step. Libraries were sequenced on an Illumina NovaSeq with 2 x 150 bp paired-end reads. For the original study's pipeline: Reads were demultiplexed and collapsed into UMI-guided consensus sequences with migec v1.2.7. Using mixcr v2.1.11, the UMI consensuses were aligned to TRA and TRB V and J templates and assembled into clonotypes. A clonotype was counted as expanded or contracted only if both edgeR and NoisET called the change significant, with noise models trained on biological replicates. For edgeR calls, the cutoffs were a false discovery rate-adjusted p below 0.01 and a log2 fold-change threshold of 1. As an exploratory analysis of dynamics, max-normalized trajectories of the 1000 most abundant clonotypes were examined with PCA combined with hierarchical clustering. Separately sequenced CD4+ and CD8+ repertoires were used to assign a CD4 or CD8 phenotype to each responding clone. TCRdb reprocessed the public reads (quality trimming at Q25 with fastp, clone calling with MiXCR) and kept in-frame beta chains. Here each entry gathers all rows of one CDR3 protein and keeps the most common genes and DNA. The authors' filters were not applied to this entry. The sample table records 120,000 or so distinct CDR3 sequences; approximately 15% of these occur just once. The ten largest clones represent 11% to 15% of the sample.

Points the paper makes about the study in general: SARS-CoV-2 specificity was not confirmed for the second-wave clones peaking on day 37. The detection of some responding clones in pre-infection memory suggests that pre-existing cross-reactive memory T cells joined the SARS-CoV-2 response. Only two mild cases were covered by the study, and larger cohorts that include severe cases with pre-infection samples were considered necessary. Contracting CD4+ clones appeared mostly in the CM and EM memory subsets, whereas CD8+ clones were enriched in EMRA. Clones that contracted from day 15 to 85 showed balanced CD4/CD8 phenotypes, whereas a second wave of clones that expanded from day 15 to 37 leaned towards CD4+.

The chain joins TRBV18 to TRBJ1-1; 7 bases in the junction line up with TRBD1. The clonotype was recovered from an adult woman who had mild COVID-19 (a few samples of this study predate the infection). The sample titles of this study are shuffled in the database, so cell type and time point are left out; the donor was told from shared clones. Sequencing was performed on PBMCs or a T cell subset sorted from them (not recorded which). DNA sequence: TGTGCCAGCTCACCTGGACAGGCGCTTGAAGCTTTCTTT. Translated, it gives CASSPGQALEAFF.